A single sample gave rise to the 27 T cell receptor beta chains below, sequenced in a study of shared clonotypes between healthy human individuals (TCRdb year 2020). The library was obtained by the immunoSEQ multiplex PCR assay. TCRdb provides this immuneACCESS table in a form limited to in-frame rearrangements. Some clones are lacking; in checked studies, under half of them reflect an unresolved V gene, and why the rest are absent is not known. The sample table holds about 700,000 clones, of which around 72% were seen once. Of the sample, about 1.8% is held by the ten largest clones. The sequenced material came from memory CD4+ T cells sorted from blood. In the paper's terms, the cell subset or site label means: CD45RA-negative fraction. The receptors stem from a woman in her 30s in good health.

The chain carries TRBV19 and TRBJ2-4; TRBD2 matches at 7 bases. The V and J ends lost 9 bases and 5 bases, in that order; junction bases with no gene match: 13. The CDR3 runs to 15 residues. Per germline, CDR1 LNHDA and CDR2 SQIVND (reference sequence). The CDR3, as DNA: TGTGCCAGCAGCCCTAGCGGTTTTGGGGAAAACATTCAGTACTTC. Its protein product is CASSPSGFGENIQYF.

In this sample, this clone turned up once. This sequence joins TRBV6-5 and TRBJ2-3; no firm D call. Germline assignment: CDR1 MNHEY and CDR2 SVGAGI. This CDR3 is built from 15 residues. The V gene lost 8 bases and the J gene lost 2 bases, with 17 bases spanning the gap. The CDR3 reads CASAPRIRFTDTQYF. The CDR3 nucleotides read TGTGCCAGCGCCCCTAGAATCAGGTTCACAGATACGCAGTATTTT.

This clone has just one count. The V call is TRBV18, the J call TRBJ2-3, with TRBD1 matching over 7 bases. The CDR3 totals 16 residues. Trimming at V came to 2 bases and at J to 1 base, leaving 6 bases not matched to a gene. Germline CDR1 KGHSH, CDR2 LQKENI. The CDR3 here is CASSPEGALGTDTQYF. The CDR3 bases are TGTGCCAGCTCACCAGAGGGGGCGCTGGGCACAGATACGCAGTATTTT. The variable domain in full, completed from reference TRBV18 and TRBJ2-3, reads NAGVMQNPRHLVRRRGQEARLRCSPMKGHSHVYWYRQLPEEGLKFMVYLQKENIIDESGMPKERFSAEFPKEGPSILRIQQVVRGDSAAYFCASSPEGALGTDTQYFGPGTRLTVL.

The J gene is TRBJ1-1, the V gene TRBV7-8; TRBD1 matches at 10 bases. CDR1 and CDR2 (germline): SGHVS, FQNEAQ. CDR3 length equals 13 residues. The J segment lost 6 bases and the V segment lost 5 bases, leaving 3 bases of the junction unmatched. The CDR3 protein is CASSPGQGAEAFF. CDR3 in DNA: TGTGCCAGCAGCCCCGGACAGGGGGCTGAAGCTTTCTTT.

The V call is TRBV28, the J call TRBJ2-7; the D gene is possibly TRBD1 (6 bases). The CDR3 runs to 13 residues. V shed 7 bases and J shed 5 bases, with 15 bases lying between them. Per the germline V gene, CDR1 is MDHEN and CDR2 is SYDVKM. DNA of the CDR3: TGTGCCAGCAAAATTGCAGGGGTCCACGAGCAGTACTTC. Translation: CASKIAGVHEQYF.

This clone was seen once. The chain joins TRBV6-6 to TRBJ2-5, with 7 bases lining up with TRBD1. Losses at the gene ends were 0 bases for V and 2 bases for J; bases not matched to a gene: 3. The CDR3 runs 15 residues. The germline CDR1 and CDR2 sequences are MNHNY and SVGAGI (reference sequence). In nucleotides, the CDR3 is TGTGCCAGCAGTTACTCTCGGACAGGACAAGAGACCCAGTACTTC. It is translated as CASSYSRTGQETQYF.

This clone was seen once. The chain joins TRBV29-1 to TRBJ1-2; D gene uncertain. V lost 3 bases, J lost 6 bases, and 17 bases lay in between. Germline loops: CDR1 SQVTM, CDR2 ANQGSEA. There are 14 residues in the CDR3. The CDR3 DNA follows: TGCAGCGTTGAGTCTCCGGTGTCTCCTAATGGCTACACCTTC. The encoded protein is CSVESPVSPNGYTF.

Details on this clone: Other DNA sequences within the sample encode an identical CDR3. CDR3 amino acids: CASSHDRNTEAFF. CDR3 bases: TGTGCCAGCAGTCATGACAGAAACACTGAAGCTTTCTTT. This chain uses TRBV7-2 with TRBJ1-1, with a weak D call TRBD1 (5 bases). With 6 bases removed from V and 2 bases from J, the gap between germline ends came to 10 bases. Germline V CDR1 and CDR2: SGHTA, FQGNSA. The CDR3 length is 13 residues.

This chain links TRBV2 with TRBJ1-2; D not certain. The CDR3 is made up of 13 amino acids. CDR1 and CDR2 from the germline V gene are SNHLY and FYNNEI. The germline V and J ends were trimmed by 2 bases and 2 bases, with 6 bases remaining between them. The CDR3 sequence: CASSEMGNYGYTF. The CDR3 nucleotides read TGTGCCAGCAGTGAAATGGGAAACTATGGCTACACCTTC.

This clone was recorded a few times. The rearrangement joins TRBV30 to TRBJ2-7; 8 nucleotides line up with TRBD2. The CDR3 is 16 amino acids. Germline trimming cut 3 bases from V and 4 bases from J; bases unmatched to any gene: 14. The germline V gene has CDR1 GTSNPN and CDR2 SVGIG (reference sequence). The CDR3 is CAWSPPRDSGEYEQYF. The DNA for the CDR3 is TGTGCCTGGAGCCCCCCCCGTGATAGCGGGGAATACGAGCAGTACTTC.

The gene calls are TRBV6-1 and TRBJ1-2; D gene ambiguous. The germline V gene encodes CDR1 MNHNS and CDR2 SASEGT. V lost 1 base to trimming and J lost 8 bases, with 20 bases between them. The CDR3 extends over 16 amino acids. DNA for the CDR3: TGTGCCAGCAGTGAAGTTTCTGGCAGCCTGGCGCGGGGCTACACCTTC. It yields the protein CASSEVSGSLARGYTF.

CDR3 nucleotides: TGTGCCAGTAGTATTTTTGGGACAGCTAGCAATCAGCCCCAGCATTTT. Translated: CASSIFGTASNQPQHF. This sequence joins TRBV19 and TRBJ1-5, with 7 bases lining up with TRBD1. This CDR3 is 16 amino acids long. The V gene end was trimmed by 3 bases and the J gene end by 0 bases; junction bases not matched to a gene: 5. The germline V gene has CDR1 LNHDA and CDR2 SQIVND (reference sequence).

The V and J genes are TRBV7-9 and TRBJ1-2; 9 bases are shared with TRBD1. This CDR3 has 13 amino acids. The germline V gene encodes CDR1 SEHNR and CDR2 FQNEAQ (reference sequence). V was pared by 6 bases and J by 8 bases, with 7 bases of the junction left unmatched. CDR3 coding DNA: TGTGCCAGCAGTTTAAGGGACAGGGTAGGCTACACCTTC. Protein: CASSLRDRVGYTF.

The CDR3 coding sequence is TGTGCCAGCAGTTTGGACAGGCATGAACTGTTTTTT. The encoded protein is CASSLDRHELFF. This rearrangement joins TRBV6-5 to TRBJ1-4; 7 nucleotides match TRBD1. The ends lost 4 bases at V and 12 bases at J; junction bases unmatched: 5. The CDR3 has 12 residues. Germline values: CDR1 MNHEY, CDR2 SVGAGI.

The chain couples TRBV4-1 to TRBJ1-1; perhaps TRBD1 as D (5 bases). The CDR3 extends over 14 amino acids. Germline V CDR1 and CDR2: MGHRA, YSYEKL. Trimming took off 3 bases at V and 0 bases at J, with 8 bases between the two ends. This CDR3 is CASSQATVNTEAFF. The DNA for the CDR3 is TGCGCCAGCAGCCAGGCGACAGTGAACACTGAAGCTTTCTTT.

The chain recombines TRBV6-6 with TRBJ1-4; D unresolved. Germline CDR1 reads MNHNY; CDR2 reads SVGAGI (reference sequence). The CDR3 sequence is 15 residues long. The V end was cut by 3 bases, the J end by 4 bases, with 12 bases between. The DNA of the CDR3 is TGTGCCAGCAGTTATAGTGCGCAGATTAATGAAAAACTGTTTTTT. This gives the protein CASSYSAQINEKLFF.

A few counts support this clone. V and J are TRBV5-6 and TRBJ1-1; no firm D call. Germline V gene lookup returns CDR1 SGHDT and CDR2 YYEEEE. The CDR3 is 14 amino acids. V was shortened by 0 bases and J by 1 base, with 7 bases between the two germline ends. The CDR3 protein is CASSLVGRNTEAFF. The CDR3 DNA follows: TGTGCCAGCAGCTTGGTCGGTAGGAACACTGAAGCTTTCTTT.

J is TRBJ2-2 and V is TRBV30; D is undetermined. V was pared by 3 bases and J by 1 base, with 12 bases between. CDR3 length equals 15 residues. Germline CDR1 and CDR2: GTSNPN and SVGIG (reference sequence). CDR3 nucleotides: TGTGCCTGGAGACAGACCTCGAAGAACACCGGGGAGCTGTTTTTT. Amino acid sequence: CAWRQTSKNTGELFF.

The rearrangement uses TRBV6-1 and TRBJ1-5, with 7 bases aligning to TRBD1. Germline CDR1 MNHNS, CDR2 SASEGT. After removal of 3 bases from V and 2 bases from J, the junction contained 7 bases not matched to a gene. This CDR3 is 16 amino acids long. This CDR3 is CASSDKSRGRNQPQHF. The CDR3 region has the DNA TGTGCCAGCAGTGATAAGTCGAGGGGGCGCAATCAGCCCCAGCATTTT.

V is TRBV10-1 and J is TRBJ2-3, with 7 positions matching TRBD1. V lost 5 bases and J lost 2; bases outside the gene matches: 7. The CDR3 is made up of 15 amino acids. The germline gives CDR1 WNHNN, CDR2 SYGVQD (reference sequence). The CDR3, as DNA: TGCGCCAGCAGTTTGGGACAGAGTTACACAGATACGCAGTATTTT. It specifies CASSLGQSYTDTQYF.

The chain couples TRBV19 to TRBJ2-1, with 15 bases that match TRBD2. After removal of 7 bases from V and 0 bases from J, the junction contained 10 bases not matched to a gene. CDR1 and CDR2 from the germline V gene are LNHDA and SQIVND (reference sequence). The CDR3 totals 19 residues. CDR3 sequence (DNA): TGTGCCAGTAAGCCGGGACTAGCGGGAGGTTCGAGCTCCTACAATGAGCAGTTCTTC. Protein sequence: CASKPGLAGGSSSYNEQFF. Full variable domain (remainder filled in from reference TRBV19 and TRBJ2-1): DGGITQSPKYLFRKEGQNVTLSCEQNLNHDAMYWYRQDPGQGLRLIYYSQIVNDFQKGDIAEGYSVSREKKESFPLTVTSAQKNPTAFYLCASKPGLAGGSSSYNEQFFGPGTRLTVL.

The V and J genes are TRBV5-6 and TRBJ2-3; a possible D gene is TRBD2 (5 bases). This CDR3 region has 13 residues. CDR1 is SGHDT, CDR2 YYEEEE, per germline. Trimming took 4 bases from V and 5 from J, leaving 11 bases between them. CDR3 DNA sequence: TGTGCCAGCAGCCTCCTTAGCGTAGATACGCAGTATTTT. It specifies CASSLLSVDTQYF.

The V and J genes are TRBV25-1 and TRBJ1-5; tentatively, D is TRBD1 (5 bases). The germline gives CDR1 MGHDK, CDR2 SYGVNS. V lost 4 bases and J lost 2, with 21 bases in between. This CDR3 contains 18 residues. This chain's CDR3 is CASSGDSHDGLGNQPQHF. Written as DNA, the CDR3 is TGTGCCAGCAGTGGTGACAGCCACGACGGATTAGGCAATCAGCCCCAGCATTTT.

J is TRBJ1-1 and V is TRBV5-1; D unresolved. The CDR3 totals 15 residues. Trimming took 5 bases from V and 3 from J, leaving 17 bases between them. CDR1 SGHRS and CDR2 YFSETQ come from the germline V gene. The CDR3 sequence: CASSQLYRGYTEAFF. Here the CDR3 DNA reads TGCGCCAGCAGTCAACTATACAGAGGGTACACTGAAGCTTTCTTT. The full variable domain, in which reference TRBV5-1 and TRBJ1-1 provide the parts outside the CDR3, is KAGVTQTPRYLIKTRGQQVTLSCSPISGHRSVSWYQQTPGQGLQFLFEYFSETQRNKGNFPGRFSGRQFSNSRSEMNVSTLELGDSALYLCASSQLYRGYTEAFFGQGTRLTVV.

This chain uses TRBV28 with TRBJ1-1; 10 bases match TRBD1. The CDR3 loop spans 17 amino acids. Germline lookup yields CDR1 MDHEN and CDR2 SYDVKM. V was clipped by 3 bases and J by 0 bases; unmatched bases: 7. The CDR3 reads CASSFLGQGLVNTEAFF. CDR3 DNA sequence: TGTGCCAGCAGTTTTTTGGGACAGGGGCTGGTGAACACTGAAGCTTTCTTT.

This chain connects TRBV2 to TRBJ2-2, with D perhaps being TRBD1 or TRBD2 (6 bases each). V gave up 11 bases and J gave up 1 base, with 14 bases separating them. The CDR3 spans 14 residues. The germline gives CDR1 SNHLY, CDR2 FYNNEI. The CDR3 is CAVKGGENTGELFF. The CDR3 DNA reads as TGTGCCGTAAAGGGGGGAGAGAACACCGGGGAGCTGTTTTTT.

This clone has a single count. At the DNA level, this CDR3 is encoded by other sequences in the same sample as well. The rearrangement uses TRBV11-2 and TRBJ2-1; D is ambiguous. This CDR3 is built from 15 residues. V was shortened by 1 base and J by 0 bases, with 7 bases between the two germline ends. The germline V gene has CDR1 SGHAT and CDR2 FQNNGV. The DNA for the CDR3 is TGTGCCAGCAGCTTAGGCGGCAGCTCCTACAATGAGCAGTTCTTC. This gives the protein CASSLGGSSYNEQFF.